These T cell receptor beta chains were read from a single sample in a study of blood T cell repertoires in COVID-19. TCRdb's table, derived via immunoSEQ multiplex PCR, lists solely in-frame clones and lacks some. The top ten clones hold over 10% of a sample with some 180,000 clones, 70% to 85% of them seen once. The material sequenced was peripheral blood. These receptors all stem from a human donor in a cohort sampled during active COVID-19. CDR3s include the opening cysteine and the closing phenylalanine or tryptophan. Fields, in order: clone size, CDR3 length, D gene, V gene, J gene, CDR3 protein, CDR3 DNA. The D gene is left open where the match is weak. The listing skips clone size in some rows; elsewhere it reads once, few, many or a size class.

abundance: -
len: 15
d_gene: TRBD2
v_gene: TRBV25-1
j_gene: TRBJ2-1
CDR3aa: CASRYSGPGNNEQFF
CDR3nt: TGTGCCAGCAGATATAGCGGGCCGGGGAACAATGAGCAGTTCTTC

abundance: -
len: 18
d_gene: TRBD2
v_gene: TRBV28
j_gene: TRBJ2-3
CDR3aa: CASSPSPGLGSHTDTQYF
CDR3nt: TGTGCCAGCAGTCCCTCCCCAGGACTAGGGAGCCACACAGATACGCAGTATTTT

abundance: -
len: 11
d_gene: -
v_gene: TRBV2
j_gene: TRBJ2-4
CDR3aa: CASTDENIQYF
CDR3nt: TGTGCCAGCACAGATGAAAACATTCAGTACTTC

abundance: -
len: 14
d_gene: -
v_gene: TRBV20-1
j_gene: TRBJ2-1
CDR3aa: CSASASVGHNEQFF
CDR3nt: TGCAGTGCTAGTGCTAGCGTTGGGCACAATGAGCAGTTCTTC

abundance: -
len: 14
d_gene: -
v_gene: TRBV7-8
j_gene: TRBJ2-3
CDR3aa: CASSLTTSGDTQYF
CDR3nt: TGTGCCAGCAGCTTAACCACTTCTGGTGATACGCAGTATTTT

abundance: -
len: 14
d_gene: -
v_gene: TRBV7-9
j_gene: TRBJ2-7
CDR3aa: CASSPAGRWYEQYF
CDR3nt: TGTGCCAGCAGCCCGGCAGGAAGGTGGTACGAGCAGTACTTC

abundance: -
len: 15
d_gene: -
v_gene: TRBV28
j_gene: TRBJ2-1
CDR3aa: CASGTAVASYNEQFF
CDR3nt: TGTGCCAGCGGTACAGCGGTGGCATCCTACAATGAGCAGTTCTTC

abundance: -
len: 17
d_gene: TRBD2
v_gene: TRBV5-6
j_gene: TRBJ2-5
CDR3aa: CASSTGLAGNIQETQYF
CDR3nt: TGTGCCAGCAGCACGGGACTAGCGGGAAATATCCAAGAGACCCAGTACTTC

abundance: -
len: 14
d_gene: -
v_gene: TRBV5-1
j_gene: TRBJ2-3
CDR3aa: CASSRDSNKDTQYF
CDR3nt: TGCGCCAGCAGCCGTGATTCAAACAAGGATACGCAGTATTTT

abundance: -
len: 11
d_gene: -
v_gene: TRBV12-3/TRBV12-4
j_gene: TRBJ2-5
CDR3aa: CASSRGLTQYF
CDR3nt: TGTGCCAGCAGTCGGGGGTTGACCCAGTACTTC

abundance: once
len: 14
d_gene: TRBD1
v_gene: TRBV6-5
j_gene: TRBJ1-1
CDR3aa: CASSYSGTGTEAFF
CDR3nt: TGTGCCAGCAGTTACTCCGGGACAGGGACTGAAGCTTTCTTT

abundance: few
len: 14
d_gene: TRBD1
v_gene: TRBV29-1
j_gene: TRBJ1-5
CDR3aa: CSVAPGQDNQPQHF
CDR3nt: TGCAGCGTAGCACCGGGACAGGACAATCAGCCCCAGCATTTT

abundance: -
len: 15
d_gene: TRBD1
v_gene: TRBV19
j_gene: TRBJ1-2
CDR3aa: CASSDPGQGTHGYTF
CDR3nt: TGTGCCAGTAGCGATCCGGGACAGGGGACCCATGGCTACACCTTC

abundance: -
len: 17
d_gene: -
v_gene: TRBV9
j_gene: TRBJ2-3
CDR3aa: CASSVDWGRTSTDTQYF
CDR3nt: TGTGCCAGCAGCGTAGACTGGGGGCGGACTAGCACAGATACGCAGTATTTT

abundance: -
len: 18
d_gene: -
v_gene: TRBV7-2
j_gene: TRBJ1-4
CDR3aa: CASSLAPPPTGSREKLFF
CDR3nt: TGTGCCAGCAGCTTAGCCCCACCTCCCACAGGGTCTCGTGAAAAACTGTTTTTT

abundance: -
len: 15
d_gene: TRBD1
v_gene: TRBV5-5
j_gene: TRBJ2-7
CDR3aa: CASSLRTGATYEQYF
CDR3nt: TGTGCCAGCAGCTTGCGGACAGGGGCAACCTACGAGCAGTACTTC

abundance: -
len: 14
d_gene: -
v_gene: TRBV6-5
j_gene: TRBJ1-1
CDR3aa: CASRYPGEYTEAFF
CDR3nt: TGTGCCAGCAGGTACCCCGGGGAGTACACTGAAGCTTTCTTT

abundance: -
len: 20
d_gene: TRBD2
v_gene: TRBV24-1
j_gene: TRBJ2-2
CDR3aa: CATSDFLCLRTSGRAGELFF
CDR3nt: TGTGCCACCAGTGATTTTCTCTGCTTGCGGACTAGCGGGAGGGCCGGGGAGCTGTTTTTT

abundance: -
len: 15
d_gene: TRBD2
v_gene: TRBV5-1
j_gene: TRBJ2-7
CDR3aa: CASSPSTAGSYEQYF
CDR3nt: TGCGCCAGCAGCCCCTCCACAGCGGGATCGTACGAGCAGTACTTC

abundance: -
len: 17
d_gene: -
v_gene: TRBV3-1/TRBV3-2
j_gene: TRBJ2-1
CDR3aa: CASSQVSGGRGGNEQFF
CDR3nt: TGTGCCAGCAGCCAAGTATCTGGCGGGAGAGGGGGCAATGAGCAGTTCTTC

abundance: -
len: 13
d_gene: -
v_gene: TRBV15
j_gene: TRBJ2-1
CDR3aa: CATSRGLENEQFF
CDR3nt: TGTGCCACCAGCAGAGGTCTGGAGAATGAGCAGTTCTTC

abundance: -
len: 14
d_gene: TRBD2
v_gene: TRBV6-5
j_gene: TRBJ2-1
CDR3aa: CASRLAGGLDEQFF
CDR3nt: TGTGCCAGCAGACTAGCGGGAGGGTTGGATGAGCAGTTCTTC

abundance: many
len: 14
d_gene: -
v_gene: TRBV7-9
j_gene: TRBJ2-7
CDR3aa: CASSLDTRSYEQYF
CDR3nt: TGTGCCAGCAGCTTAGACACCCGCTCCTACGAGCAGTACTTC

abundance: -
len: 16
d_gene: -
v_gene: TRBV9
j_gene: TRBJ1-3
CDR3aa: CASSEGGRAFSNTIYF
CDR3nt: TGTGCCAGCAGCGAGGGAGGAAGAGCGTTCAGCAACACCATATATTTT

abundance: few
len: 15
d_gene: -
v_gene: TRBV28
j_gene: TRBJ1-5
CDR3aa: CASSFRAGNSQPQHF
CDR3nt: TGTGCCAGCAGTTTTAGGGCAGGGAACAGTCAGCCCCAGCATTTT

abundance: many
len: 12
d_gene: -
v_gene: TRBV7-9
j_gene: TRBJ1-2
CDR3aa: CASSGRYYGYTF
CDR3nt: TGTGCCAGCAGCGGGAGATACTATGGCTACACCTTC

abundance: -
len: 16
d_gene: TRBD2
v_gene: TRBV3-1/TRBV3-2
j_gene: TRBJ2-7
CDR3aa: CASSLGTSGGTYEQYF
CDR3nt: TGTGCCAGCAGCCTAGGGACTAGCGGGGGGACCTACGAGCAGTACTTC

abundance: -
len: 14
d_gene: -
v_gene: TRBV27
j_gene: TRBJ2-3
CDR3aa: CASSDILNTDTQYF
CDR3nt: TGTGCCAGCAGCGATATCCTAAACACAGATACGCAGTATTTT

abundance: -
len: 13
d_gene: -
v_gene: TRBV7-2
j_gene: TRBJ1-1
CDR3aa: CASSLGTISEAFF
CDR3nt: TGTGCCAGCAGCTTAGGGACAATTAGTGAAGCTTTCTTT

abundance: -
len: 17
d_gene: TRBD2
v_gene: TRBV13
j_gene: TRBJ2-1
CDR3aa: CASSSGASGRQGNEQFF
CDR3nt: TGTGCCAGCAGCTCAGGGGCTAGCGGGAGGCAGGGCAATGAGCAGTTCTTC

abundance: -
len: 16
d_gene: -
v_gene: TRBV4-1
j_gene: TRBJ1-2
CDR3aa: CASSQDIAQALYGYTF
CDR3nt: TGCGCCAGCAGCCAAGATATAGCACAGGCGCTCTATGGCTACACCTTC

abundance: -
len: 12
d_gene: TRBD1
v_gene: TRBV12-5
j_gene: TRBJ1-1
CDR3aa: CASGLGQGSAFF
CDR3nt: TGTGCTAGTGGTTTGGGACAGGGGTCGGCTTTCTTT

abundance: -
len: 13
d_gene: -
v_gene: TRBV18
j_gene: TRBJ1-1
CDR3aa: CASSPDSNTEAFF
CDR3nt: TGTGCCAGCTCCCCGGACAGCAACACTGAAGCTTTCTTT

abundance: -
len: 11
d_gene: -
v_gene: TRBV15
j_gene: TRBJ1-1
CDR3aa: CATTRLAGAFF
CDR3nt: TGTGCCACCACCCGGTTGGCGGGGGCTTTCTTT

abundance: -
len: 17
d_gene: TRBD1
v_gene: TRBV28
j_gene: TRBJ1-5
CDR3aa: CASSTGQGASFGQPQHF
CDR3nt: TGTGCCAGCAGCACGGGACAGGGGGCAAGTTTCGGTCAGCCCCAGCATTTT

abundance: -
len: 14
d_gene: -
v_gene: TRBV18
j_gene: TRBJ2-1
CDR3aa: CASSPLGSYNEQFF
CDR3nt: TGTGCCAGCTCACCACTCGGCTCCTACAATGAGCAGTTCTTC

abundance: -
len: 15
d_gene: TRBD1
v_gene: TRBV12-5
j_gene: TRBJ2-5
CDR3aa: CASARGTAEWETQYF
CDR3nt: TGTGCTTCAGCCAGGGGGACAGCGGAGTGGGAGACCCAGTACTTC

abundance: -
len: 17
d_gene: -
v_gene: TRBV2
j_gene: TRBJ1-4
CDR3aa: CASRPGQGRDWGEKLFF
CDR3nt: TGTGCCAGCAGGCCCGGCCAAGGGAGGGATTGGGGTGAAAAACTGTTTTTT

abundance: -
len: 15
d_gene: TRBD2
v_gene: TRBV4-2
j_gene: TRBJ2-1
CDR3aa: CASSPTSGIGNEQFF
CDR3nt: TGTGCCAGCAGCCCGACTAGCGGGATCGGCAATGAGCAGTTCTTC

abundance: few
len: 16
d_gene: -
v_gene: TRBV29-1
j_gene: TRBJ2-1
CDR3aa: CSVDSPRGSAYNEQFF
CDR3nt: TGCAGCGTAGACTCCCCCCGGGGGTCAGCCTACAATGAGCAGTTCTTC

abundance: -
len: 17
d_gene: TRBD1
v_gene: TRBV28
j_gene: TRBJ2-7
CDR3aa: CASTPGQGAISGYEQYF
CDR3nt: TGTGCCAGCACCCCAGGGCAGGGGGCGATCTCGGGTTACGAGCAGTACTTC

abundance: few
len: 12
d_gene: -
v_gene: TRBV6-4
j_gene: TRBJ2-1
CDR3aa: CASSDRENEQFF
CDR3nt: TGTGCCAGCAGTGACAGGGAGAATGAGCAGTTCTTC